The present TCR beta chain was sequenced within a study of blood T cell repertoires in COVID-19. At the level of the study: Acute and convalescent COVID-19 samples came from the United States, Italy and Spain.

Trimming cost V 1 base and J 9 bases; bases outside gene matches: 10. The CDR3 is 17 amino acids. Per germline, CDR1 SGHTA and CDR2 FQGTGA. Those who participated ranged in age from roughly 18 to 90 years and resided in approximately 26 US areas. Participants' reported clinical history set cohort assignment. Measured with immunoSEQ multiplex PCR; TCRdb has only the in-frame clones, and not every one. Here the sample spans about 250,000 clones, more than 80% being singletons. This clonotype was obtained from a woman younger than 30 who had recovered from COVID-19. J is TRBJ2-1 and V is TRBV7-3; 12 bases align to TRBD2. The sequencing sample was made of PBMCs or T cells enriched from blood (not recorded which). The CDR3 DNA reads TGTGCCAGCAGCTTAATAGCTAGCGGGGGGGCCGTGTCTGAGCAGTTCTTC. Its protein is CASSLIASGGAVSEQFF.